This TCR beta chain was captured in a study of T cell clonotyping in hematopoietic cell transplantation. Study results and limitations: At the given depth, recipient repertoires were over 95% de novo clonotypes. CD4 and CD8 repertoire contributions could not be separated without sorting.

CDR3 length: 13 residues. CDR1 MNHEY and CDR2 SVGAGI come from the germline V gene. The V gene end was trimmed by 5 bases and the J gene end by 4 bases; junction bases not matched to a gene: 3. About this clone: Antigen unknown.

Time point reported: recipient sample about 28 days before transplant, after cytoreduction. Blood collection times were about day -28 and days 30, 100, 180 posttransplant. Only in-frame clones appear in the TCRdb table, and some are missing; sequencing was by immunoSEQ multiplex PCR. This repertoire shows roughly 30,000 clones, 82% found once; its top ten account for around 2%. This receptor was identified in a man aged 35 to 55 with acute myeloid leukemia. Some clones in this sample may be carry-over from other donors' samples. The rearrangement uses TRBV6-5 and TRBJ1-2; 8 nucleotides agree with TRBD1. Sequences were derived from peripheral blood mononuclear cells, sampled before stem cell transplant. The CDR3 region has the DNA TGTGCCAGCAGTCCCGACAGGGGCTATGGCTACACCTTC. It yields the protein CASSPDRGYGYTF.